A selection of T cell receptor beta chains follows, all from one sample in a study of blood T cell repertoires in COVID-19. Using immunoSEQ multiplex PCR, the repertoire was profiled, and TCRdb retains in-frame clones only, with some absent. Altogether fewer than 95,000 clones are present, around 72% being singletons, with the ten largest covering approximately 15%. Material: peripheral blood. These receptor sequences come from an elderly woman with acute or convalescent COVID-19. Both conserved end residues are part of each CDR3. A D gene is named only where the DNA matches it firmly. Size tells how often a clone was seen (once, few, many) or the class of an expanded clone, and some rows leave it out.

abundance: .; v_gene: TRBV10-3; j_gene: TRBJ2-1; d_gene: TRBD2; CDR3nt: TGTGCCATCAGTGAGGAACAGCGGGGGAGCTCCTACAATGAGCAGTTCTTC; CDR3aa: CAISEEQRGSSYNEQFF
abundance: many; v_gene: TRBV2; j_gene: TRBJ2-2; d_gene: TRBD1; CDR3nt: TGTGCCAGCAGGTCCGGGACAGACATCGGGGAGCTGTTTTTT; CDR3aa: CASRSGTDIGELFF
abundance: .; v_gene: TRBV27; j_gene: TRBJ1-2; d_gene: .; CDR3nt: TGTGCCAGCAGTTTCCGGTCGCGAGGTGGCTACACCTTC; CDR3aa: CASSFRSRGGYTF
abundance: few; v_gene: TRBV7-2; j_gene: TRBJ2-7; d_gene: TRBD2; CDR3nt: TGTGCCAGCAGCCCTCGCCCGGGACTAGCGGTCTCCTACGAGCAGTACTTC; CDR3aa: CASSPRPGLAVSYEQYF
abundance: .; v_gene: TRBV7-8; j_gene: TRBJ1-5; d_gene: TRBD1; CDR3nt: TGTGCCAGCAGCTTGACAGGGAAGGTGGCCCAGCATTTT; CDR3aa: CASSLTGKVAQHF
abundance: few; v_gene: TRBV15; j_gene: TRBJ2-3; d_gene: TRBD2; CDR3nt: TGTGCCACCAGCAGGCTACTAGCGGGGGGGGCCGAGGGCACAGATACGCAGTATTTT; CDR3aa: CATSRLLAGGAEGTDTQYF
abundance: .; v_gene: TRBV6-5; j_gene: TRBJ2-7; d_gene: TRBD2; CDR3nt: TGTGCCAGCAGCCGAGATGGGCGGGGGAGGTACGAGCAGTACTTC; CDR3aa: CASSRDGRGRYEQYF
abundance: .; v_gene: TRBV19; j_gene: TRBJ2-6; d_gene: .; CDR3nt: TGTGCCAGTAGCACTCCGGGGTTTTCTGGGGCCAACGTCCTGACTTTC; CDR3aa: CASSTPGFSGANVLTF
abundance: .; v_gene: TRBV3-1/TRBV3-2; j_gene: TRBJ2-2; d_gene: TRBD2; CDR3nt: TGTGCCAGCAGCCAAACGCTAGCGGGGCCTAACACCGGGGAGCTGTTTTTT; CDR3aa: CASSQTLAGPNTGELFF
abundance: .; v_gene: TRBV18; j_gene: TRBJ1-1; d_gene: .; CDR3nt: TGTGCCAGCTCACCGACGACAGGAGGGAACACTGAAGCTTTCTTT; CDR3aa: CASSPTTGGNTEAFF
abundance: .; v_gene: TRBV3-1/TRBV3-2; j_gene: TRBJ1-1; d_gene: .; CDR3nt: TGTGCCAGCAGCCAAGATGTGGCAGGCTTTAACACTGAAGCTTTCTTT; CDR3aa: CASSQDVAGFNTEAFF
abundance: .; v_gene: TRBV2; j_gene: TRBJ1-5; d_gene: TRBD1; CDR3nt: TGTGCCAGCAGCGAACTAGGGGGCGGTGGTCAGCCCCAGCATTTT; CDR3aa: CASSELGGGGQPQHF
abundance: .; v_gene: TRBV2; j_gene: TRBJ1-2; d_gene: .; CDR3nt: TGTGCCAGCGGGGGCAGACTCTATGGCTACACCTTC; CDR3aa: CASGGRLYGYTF
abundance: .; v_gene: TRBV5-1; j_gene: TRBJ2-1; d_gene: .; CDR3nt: TGCGCCAGCAGCCCGTTCTCCGGTGAGCAGTTCTTC; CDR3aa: CASSPFSGEQFF
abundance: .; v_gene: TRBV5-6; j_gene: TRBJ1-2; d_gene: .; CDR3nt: TGTGCCAGCAGCTTGCAGGGCGCCTATGGCTACACCTTC; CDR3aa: CASSLQGAYGYTF
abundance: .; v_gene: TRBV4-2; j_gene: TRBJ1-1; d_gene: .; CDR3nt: TGTGCCAGCAGCCAAGATTATGGCCAAGTGAACACTGAAGCTTTCTTT; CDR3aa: CASSQDYGQVNTEAFF
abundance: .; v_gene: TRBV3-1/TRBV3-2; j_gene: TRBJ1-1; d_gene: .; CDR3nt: TGTGCCAGCAGCCAAGTGGGAGCGAACACTGAAGCTTTCTTT; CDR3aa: CASSQVGANTEAFF
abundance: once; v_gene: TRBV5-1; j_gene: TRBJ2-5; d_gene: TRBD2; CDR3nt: TGCGCCAGCAGCGCCGCCAGCGGGGGCGGAGGAGAGACCCAGTACTTC; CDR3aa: CASSAASGGGGETQYF
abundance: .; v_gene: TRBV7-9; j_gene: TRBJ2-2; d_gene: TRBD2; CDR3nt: TGTGCCAGCAGCGGAAGTAGGGGAGGGACCGGGGAGCTGTTTTTT; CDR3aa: CASSGSRGGTGELFF
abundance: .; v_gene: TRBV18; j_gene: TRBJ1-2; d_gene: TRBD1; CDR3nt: TGTGCCAGCTCACCCTCGGGACAGGGGGCCCTCTATGGCTACACCTTC; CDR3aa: CASSPSGQGALYGYTF
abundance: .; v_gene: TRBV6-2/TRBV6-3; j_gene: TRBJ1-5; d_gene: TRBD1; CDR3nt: TGTGCCAGCAGTGACAGGGCCCTTAATCAGCCCCAGCATTTT; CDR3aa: CASSDRALNQPQHF
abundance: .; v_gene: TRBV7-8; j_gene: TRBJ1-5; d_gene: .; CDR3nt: TGTGCCAGCAGCTTAGATGGGAGGTCAGGAAGCCAGCCCCAGCATTTT; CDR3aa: CASSLDGRSGSQPQHF
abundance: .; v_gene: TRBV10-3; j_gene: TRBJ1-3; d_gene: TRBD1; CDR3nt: TGTGCCATCAGAACCGCGGGACAGGGAGACACCATATATTTT; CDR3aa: CAIRTAGQGDTIYF
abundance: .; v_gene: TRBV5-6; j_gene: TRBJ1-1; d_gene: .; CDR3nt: TGTGCCAGCAGCTTGTTACAGGGCTCACCAAAGGCTGAAGCTTTCTTT; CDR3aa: CASSLLQGSPKAEAFF
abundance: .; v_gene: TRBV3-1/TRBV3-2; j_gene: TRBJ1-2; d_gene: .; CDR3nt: TGTGCCAGCAGCCAAGGTCACACCCCCGGGAGCGGCTACACCTTC; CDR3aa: CASSQGHTPGSGYTF
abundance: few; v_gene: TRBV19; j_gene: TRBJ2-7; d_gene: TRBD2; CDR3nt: TGTGCCACCGCCGGATCGGGAGGCGAGCAGTACTTC; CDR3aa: CATAGSGGEQYF
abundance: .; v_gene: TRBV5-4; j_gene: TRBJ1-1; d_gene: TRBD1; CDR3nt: TGTGCCAGCAGCAGCCAGGGGGGGAACACTGAAGCTTTCTTT; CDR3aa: CASSSQGGNTEAFF
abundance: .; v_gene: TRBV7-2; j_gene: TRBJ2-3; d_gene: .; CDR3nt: TGTGCCAGCAGCTTAGCGGGGGGGCGAATAGATACGCAGTATTTT; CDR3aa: CASSLAGGRIDTQYF
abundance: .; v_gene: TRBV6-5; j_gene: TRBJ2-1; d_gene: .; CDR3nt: TGTGCCAGCAGTTACCCCCAGGATGAGCAGTTCTTC; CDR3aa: CASSYPQDEQFF
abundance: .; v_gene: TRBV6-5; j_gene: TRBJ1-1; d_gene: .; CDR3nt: TGTGCCAGCAGTTACTCAGACCGGGGGGTGAACACTGAAGCTTTCTTT; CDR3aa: CASSYSDRGVNTEAFF
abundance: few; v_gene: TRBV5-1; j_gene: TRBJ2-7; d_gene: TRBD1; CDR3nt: TGCGCCAGCAGCTTCCTACAGGGGGCTGGTGACGAGCAGTACTTC; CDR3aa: CASSFLQGAGDEQYF
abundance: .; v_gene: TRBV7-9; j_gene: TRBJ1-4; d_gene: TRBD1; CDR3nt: TGTGCCAGCAGCTCTACTTACGGGGCAGGGGGCACAACTAATGAAAAACTGTTTTTT; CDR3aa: CASSSTYGAGGTTNEKLFF
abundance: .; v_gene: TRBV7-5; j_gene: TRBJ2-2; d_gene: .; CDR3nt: TGTGCCAGAAGCCTAGGCGGGGGCTGTAACACCGGGGAGCTGTTTTTT; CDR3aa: CARSLGGGCNTGELFF
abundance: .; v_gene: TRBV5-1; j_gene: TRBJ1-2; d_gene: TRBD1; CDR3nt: TGCGCCAGCAGCACGACAGGGGCTAGCTATGGCTACACCTTC; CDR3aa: CASSTTGASYGYTF
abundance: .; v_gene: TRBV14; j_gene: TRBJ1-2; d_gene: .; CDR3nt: TGTGCCAGCAGCCAAGAGATAACAGGAGAAATTTCTGGCTACACCTTC; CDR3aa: CASSQEITGEISGYTF
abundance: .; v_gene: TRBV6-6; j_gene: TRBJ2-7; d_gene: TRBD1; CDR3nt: TGTGCCAGCAGTTACAGGGACAGGGTCCCCTACGAGCAGTACTTC; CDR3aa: CASSYRDRVPYEQYF
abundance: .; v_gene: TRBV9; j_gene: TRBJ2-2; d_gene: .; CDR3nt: TGTGCCAGCACCCCCAGAGACTACACCGGGGAGCTGTTTTTT; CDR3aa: CASTPRDYTGELFF
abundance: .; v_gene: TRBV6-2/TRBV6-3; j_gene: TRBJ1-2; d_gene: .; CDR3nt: TGTGCCAGCAGTAGAGGACAGAACTATGGCTACACCTTC; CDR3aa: CASSRGQNYGYTF
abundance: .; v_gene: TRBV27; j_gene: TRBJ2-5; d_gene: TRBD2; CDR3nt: TGTGCCAGCAGGGGGCGGGGGGGCCAAAAGACCCAGTACTTC; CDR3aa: CASRGRGGQKTQYF
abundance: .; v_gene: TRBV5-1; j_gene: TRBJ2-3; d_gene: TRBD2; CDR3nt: TGCGCCAGCAGCTTGTCATATAGCGGGGGAGGCACAGATACGCAGTATTTT; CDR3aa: CASSLSYSGGGTDTQYF
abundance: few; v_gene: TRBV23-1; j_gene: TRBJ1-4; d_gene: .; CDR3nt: TGCGCCAGCACGCAAAGGGGAGGCGCAACTAATGAAAAACTGTTTTTT; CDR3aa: CASTQRGGATNEKLFF
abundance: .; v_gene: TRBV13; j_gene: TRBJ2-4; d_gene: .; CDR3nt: TGTGCCAGCAGCTTATTCCGGGGAACCGACATTCAGTACTTC; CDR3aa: CASSLFRGTDIQYF
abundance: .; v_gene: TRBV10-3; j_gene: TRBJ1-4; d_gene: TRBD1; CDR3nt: TGTGCCATCAGACAGGGGACAACTAATGAAAAACTGTTTTTT; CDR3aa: CAIRQGTTNEKLFF
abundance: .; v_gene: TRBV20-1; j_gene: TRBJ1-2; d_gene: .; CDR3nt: TGCAGTGCTAGTCCGGGGGGCTACACCTTC; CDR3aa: CSASPGGYTF
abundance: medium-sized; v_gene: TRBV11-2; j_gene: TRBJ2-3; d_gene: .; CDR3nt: TGTGCCAGCAGCAACGGACGGGGGGATACGCAGTATTTT; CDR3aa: CASSNGRGDTQYF
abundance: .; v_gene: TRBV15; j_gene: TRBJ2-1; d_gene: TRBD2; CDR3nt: TGTGCCACCAGCAGGAGCGGGGGTTTTGCCAATGAGCAGTTCTTC; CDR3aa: CATSRSGGFANEQFF
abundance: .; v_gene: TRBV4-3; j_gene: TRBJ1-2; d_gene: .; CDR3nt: TGCGCCAGCAGCCGGAGTCTGGGCTATGGCTACACCTTC; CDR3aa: CASSRSLGYGYTF
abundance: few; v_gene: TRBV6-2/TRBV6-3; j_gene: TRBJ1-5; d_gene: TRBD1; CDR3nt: TGTGCCAGCAGTTACTCGATCAACAGGGGAGGCCTGCAGCCCCAGCATTTT; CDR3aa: CASSYSINRGGLQPQHF
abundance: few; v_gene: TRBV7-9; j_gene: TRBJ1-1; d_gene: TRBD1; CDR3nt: TGTGCCAGCAGCACGACAGGGCAAATAGGGGACACTGAAGCTTTCTTT; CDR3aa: CASSTTGQIGDTEAFF
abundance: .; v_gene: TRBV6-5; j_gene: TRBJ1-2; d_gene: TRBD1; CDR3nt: TGTGCCAGCAGAAGACAGGGCAGCGACGTACGCTACACCTTC; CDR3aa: CASRRQGSDVRYTF